Sequencing of this TCR beta chain was carried out in a study of T cells in Graves' hyperthyroidism and ophthalmopathy. TCR beta CDR3 sequences were amplified from RNA transcripts. Using the HTBI primer set, a first-round RT-PCR was run on the TCR CDR3. Each CDR3 protein gets one entry after TCRdb re-called the multiplex PCR reads with MiXCR. The profile shows hundreds of thousands of distinct CDR3 sequences, roughly 14% of them singletons. Trimming at V came to 5 bases and at J to 4 bases, leaving 8 bases not matched to a gene. Germline V gives CDR1 KGHDR, CDR2 SFDVKD. The CDR3 sequence is 17 residues long.

Sequenced material: blood. The rearrangement joins TRBV24-1 to TRBJ2-2, with 11 positions matching TRBD2. This sequence originates from a woman in her forties or fifties with Graves' ophthalmopathy. This chain's CDR3 is CATSGLAGLVGTGELFF. The CDR3 DNA reads TGTGCCACCAGTGGACTAGCGGGATTAGTTGGCACCGGGGAGCTGTTTTTT.